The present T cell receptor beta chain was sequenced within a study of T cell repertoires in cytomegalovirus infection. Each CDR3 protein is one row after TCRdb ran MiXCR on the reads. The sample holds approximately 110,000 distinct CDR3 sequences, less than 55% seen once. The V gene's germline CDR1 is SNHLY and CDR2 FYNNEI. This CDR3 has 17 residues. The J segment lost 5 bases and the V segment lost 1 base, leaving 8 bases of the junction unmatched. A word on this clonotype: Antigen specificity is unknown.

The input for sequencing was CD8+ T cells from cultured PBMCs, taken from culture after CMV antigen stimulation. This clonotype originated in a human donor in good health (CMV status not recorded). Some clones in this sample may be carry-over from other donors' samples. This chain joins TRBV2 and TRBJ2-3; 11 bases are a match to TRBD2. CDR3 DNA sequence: TGTGCCAGCAGTGAAGGGCTAGCGGGGGGCCGGGGAGATACGCAGTATTTT. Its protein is CASSEGLAGGRGDTQYF.